This T cell receptor beta chain was retrieved from a study of T cells in narcolepsy. Some clones are missing from TCRdb's copy, which holds only in-frame ones; the method was immunoSEQ multiplex PCR. Of 25,000 to 40,000 clones listed, approximately 87% are singletons. The germline CDR1 and CDR2 sequences are ENHRY and SYGVKD. The CDR3 has 17 residues. V was clipped by 3 bases and J by 8 bases; unmatched bases: 11. Sequencing was carried out using CD45RA- memory CD4+ T cells from PBMCs. The receptor comes from a human donor with narcolepsy. J is TRBJ1-6 and V is TRBV10-3; TRBD1 matches at 9 bases. This CDR3 is CAISELIPGQGDSPLHF. The CDR3 nucleotides are TGTGCCATCAGTGAACTAATACCGGGACAGGGAGATTCACCCCTCCACTTT.